The clone carrying this T cell receptor beta chain was counted a single time. This specimen belongs to a study of blood T cell repertoires in COVID-19. Study summary: Sites across the United States, Italy and Spain contributed samples from acute and convalescent COVID-19.

Recruited during active infection, patients (from Seattle) were subsequently followed longitudinally. The data were produced by immunoSEQ multiplex PCR, yet TCRdb's version contains in-frame clones alone and is incomplete. The table records 200,000 to 250,000 clones, roughly 80% of them present only once. Looked up from germline, CDR1 is MNHEY and CDR2 is SVGEGT. This CDR3 has 15 residues. Trimming took 0 bases from V and 4 from J, leaving 10 bases between them. The chain combines TRBV6-2 or TRBV6-3 with TRBJ1-5; D not certain. The source of this sequence is an elderly woman with COVID-19, enrolled during active disease. Sequencing input: peripheral blood. CDR3 sequence: CASSYSIAGNQPQHF. The CDR3 coding sequence is TGTGCCAGCAGTTACTCGATTGCCGGGAATCAGCCCCAGCATTTT.